A selection of T cell receptor beta chains follows, all from one sample in a study of prognosis after radiotherapy for stage I lung cancer. TCRdb analysed the multiplex PCR reads with MiXCR anew, one entry per CDR3 protein. This table holds fewer than 40,000 distinct CDR3 sequences, 32% found once. The sample here was PBMCs, taken before or after stereotactic body radiation therapy (not recorded which). The receptors were gathered from a donor over 45 with non-small cell lung cancer. CDR3s include the opening cysteine and the closing phenylalanine or tryptophan. The order of the fields is clone size, D gene, J gene, V gene, CDR3 DNA, CDR3 protein. D genes are given only for firm matches. Size values are once, few and many counts, or a class for expanded clones, and some rows have none.

many,TRBD1,TRBJ1-2,TRBV18,TGTGCCAGCTCAAGGGACAGGGGTGACTATGGCTACACCTTC,CASSRDRGDYGYTF
.,.,TRBJ1-2,TRBV27,TGTGCCAGCAGTTTATCTTCGGGGGGAACGCGCTACACCTTC,CASSLSSGGTRYTF
many,.,TRBJ2-7,TRBV3-1,TGTGCCAGCAGCCAAGACCAGGGCTCTACGCAGCAGTACTTC,CASSQDQGSTQQYF
.,TRBD2,TRBJ2-3,TRBV12-3/TRBV12-4,TGTGCCAGCAGTTCCGGGACTAGCGGTGGGACGCGCACAGATACGCATTATTTT,CASSSGTSGGTRTDTHYF
many,.,TRBJ2-1,TRBV25-1,TGTGCCAGCAGTGCCTGGCGGGTGCGAAATAAGGCCAATGGGCAGTTCTTC,CASSAWRVRNKANGQFF
.,.,TRBJ2-5,TRBV30,TGTGCCTGGAACCCGGGACTCGCAGAGACCCAGTACTTC,CAWNPGLAETQYF
many,TRBD1,TRBJ1-1,TRBV20-1,TGCAGTGCTAGTCATCCCGGACAGGGTAACACTGAAGCTTTCTTT,CSASHPGQGNTEAFF
many,.,TRBJ2-2,TRBV7-6,TGTGCCAGCAGCTTATGGGGGGGGCTCATCCTAAACACCGGGGAGCTGTTTTTT,CASSLWGGLILNTGELFF
many,.,TRBJ2-1,TRBV2,TGTGCCAGCAGTCGACTGGAGGGGAATGAGCAGTTCTTC,CASSRLEGNEQFF
many,.,TRBJ1-4,TRBV7-8,TGTGCCAGCAGCCCCCAGCCTTCGGAAAAACTGTTTTTT,CASSPQPSEKLFF
many,.,TRBJ2-1,TRBV30,TGTGCCTGGAACCCCGCCGGTAGCTCCTACAATGAGCAGTTCTTC,CAWNPAGSSYNEQFF
many,.,TRBJ1-1,TRBV9,TGTGCCAGCAGCGAGGAGGGGTACACTGAAGCTTTCTTT,CASSEEGYTEAFF
many,.,TRBJ1-1,TRBV5-1,TGCGCCAGCAGCTTGGAATACCTGAACACTGAAGCTTTCTTT,CASSLEYLNTEAFF